This T cell receptor beta chain was sequenced for a study of beta chain features in type 1 diabetes. For the study at large: In age, gender and cell yields, patients were similar to healthy donors.

A word on this clone: Its antigen is not known.

Study results and caveats: Relative to healthy donors, patients appeared to have naive, central memory and Treg TCRB repertoires that were more similar. More deletions and fewer insertions at VDJ junctions were found in patients with type 1 diabetes. Moderate but significant shortening of TCRB CDR3s was recorded in all four CD4+ subsets from Type 1 diabetes patients.

It was one heparinised blood draw, averaging approximately 100 mL, that each donor gave. Isolated RNA was reverse transcribed in full, so expressed TCRB transcripts were sequenced. Repertoires were generated with immunoSEQ multiplex PCR, while TCRdb's copy carries only in-frame clones and drops some. The data contain 310,000 or so clones, 9.3% of them singletons. CDR3 length: 14 residues. The V gene end was trimmed by 7 bases and the J gene end by 5 bases; junction bases not matched to a gene: 9. Germline V CDR1 and CDR2: SGHTA, FQGNSA. This chain uses TRBV7-2 with TRBJ2-5; the match to TRBD2 covers 8 bases. Sequencing was performed on central memory CD4+ T cells from blood. This receptor was taken from a man under 40 with type 1 diabetes. This CDR3 is CASKISGERETQYF. CDR3 bases: TGTGCCAGCAAGATTAGCGGGGAGCGGGAGACCCAGTACTTC.